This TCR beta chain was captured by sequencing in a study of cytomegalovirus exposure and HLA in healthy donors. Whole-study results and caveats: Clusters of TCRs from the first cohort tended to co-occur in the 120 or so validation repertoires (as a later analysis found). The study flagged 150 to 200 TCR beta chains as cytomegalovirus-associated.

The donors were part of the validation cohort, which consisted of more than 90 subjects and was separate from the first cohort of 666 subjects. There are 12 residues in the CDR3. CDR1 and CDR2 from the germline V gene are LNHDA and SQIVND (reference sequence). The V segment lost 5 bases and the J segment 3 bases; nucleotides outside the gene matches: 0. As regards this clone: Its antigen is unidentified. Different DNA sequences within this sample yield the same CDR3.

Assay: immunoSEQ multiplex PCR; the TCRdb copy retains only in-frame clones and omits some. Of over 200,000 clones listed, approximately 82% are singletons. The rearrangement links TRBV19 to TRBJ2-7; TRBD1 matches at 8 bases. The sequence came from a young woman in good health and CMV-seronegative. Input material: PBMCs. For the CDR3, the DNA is TGTGCCAGTAGTGACAGGGGCTACGAGCAGTACTTC. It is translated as CASSDRGYEQYF.